The 12 T cell receptor beta chains presented below share a single source sample, sequenced in a study of CD8 T cells in Susac syndrome. Random hexamers were used to reverse transcribe the RNA input (roughly 0.5 to 1 ug). A single record per CDR3 protein comes from TCRdb applying MiXCR to the immunoSEQ multiplex PCR reads. In the table there are some 450,000 distinct CDR3 sequences, 75% to 90% of which are singletons. The source material was CD8+ T cells from PBMCs. The origin of the receptors is a human donor with multiple sclerosis.

The rearrangement uses TRBV30 and TRBJ1-1; D not certain. The CDR3 totals 13 residues. The germline V gene has CDR1 GTSNPN and CDR2 SVGIG (reference sequence). V lost 4 bases, J lost 1 base, and 10 bases lay in between. CDR3 sequence reads: CAWKGGRNTEAFF. The CDR3 DNA follows: TGTGCCTGGAAAGGCGGTAGGAACACTGAAGCTTTCTTT.

The V gene is TRBV9, the J gene TRBJ2-3, with 8 bases lining up with TRBD2. V shed 0 bases, J shed 2 bases, and the junction held 5 bases outside the gene matches. The CDR3 has 16 amino acids. Germline V lookup: CDR1 SGDLS, CDR2 YYNGEE. The CDR3 DNA is TGTGCCAGCAGCGTAGGAAGCGGGAGCCTCACAGATACGCAGTATTTT. It codes for CASSVGSGSLTDTQYF. The whole variable domain, remainder taken from reference TRBV9 and TRBJ2-3, is DSGVTQTPKHLITATGQRVTLRCSPRSGDLSVYWYQQSLDQGLQFLIQYYNGEERAKGNILERFSAQQFPDLHSELNLSSLELGDSALYFCASSVGSGSLTDTQYFGPGTRLTVL.

The chain combines TRBV5-5 with TRBJ1-1; D ambiguous. V was pared by 7 bases and J by 4 bases, with 17 bases between. Germline V gives CDR1 SGHKS, CDR2 YYEKEE (reference sequence). The CDR3 loop spans 14 amino acids. CDR3 coding DNA: TGTGCCAGCTTGGGGAAACTTGAATCCACTGAAGCTTTCTTT. Protein: CASLGKLESTEAFF. The variable domain in full, completed from reference TRBV5-5 and TRBJ1-1, reads DAGVTQSPTHLIKTRGQQVTLRCSPISGHKSVSWYQQVLGQGPQFIFQYYEKEERGRGNFPDRFSARQFPNYSSELNVNALLLGDSALYLCASLGKLESTEAFFGQGTRLTVV.

The chain has TRBV13 and TRBJ1-1; 12 bases line up with TRBD1. The J segment lost 6 bases and the V segment lost 5 bases, leaving 7 bases of the junction unmatched. This CDR3 spans 15 amino acids. CDR1 and CDR2 from the germline V gene are PRHDT and FYEKMQ (reference sequence). The CDR3 nucleotides are TGTGCCAGCAGCGGGCTCGGGACAGGGGGCGCTGAAGCTTTCTTT. Translated: CASSGLGTGGAEAFF.

The rearrangement joins TRBV11-2 to TRBJ1-6, with D unresolved. The V gene's germline CDR1 is SGHAT and CDR2 FQNNGV. The CDR3 sequence is 15 residues long. V was trimmed by 4 bases and J by 2 bases, leaving 9 bases between them. CDR3 nucleotides: TGTGCCAGCAGCTGGGGTGTCACCTATAATTCACCCCTCCACTTT. Its protein is CASSWGVTYNSPLHF.

The genes are TRBV9 and TRBJ2-7, with 7 bases identical to TRBD1. The CDR3 is 15 residues long. From germline, CDR1 is SGDLS and CDR2 YYNGEE. J lost 4 bases, V lost 1 base, and 8 bases had no gene match. CDR3 amino acids: CASSVRQGRVYEQYF. Here the CDR3 DNA reads TGTGCCAGCAGCGTACGACAGGGCAGGGTATACGAGCAGTACTTC.

This chain connects TRBV28 to TRBJ1-4, with D maybe TRBD1 (5 bases). Trimming shortened V by 7 bases and J by 4 bases, and 19 bases separated the two germline ends. Germline CDR1 and CDR2: MDHEN and SYDVKM. CDR3 length equals 16 residues. The CDR3 spells CASTPGITGYNEKLFF. The CDR3 coding sequence is TGTGCCAGCACCCCTGGTATAACAGGTTATAATGAAAAACTGTTTTTT.

V is TRBV28 and J is TRBJ2-1; maybe TRBD1 (5 bases). The CDR3 totals 15 residues. V was cut by 4 bases and J by 1 base, with 11 bases left in between. CDR1 is MDHEN and CDR2 is SYDVKM in the germline V gene. CDR3 amino acids: CASSSGHTSYNEQFF. The CDR3 DNA is TGTGCCAGCAGTTCAGGACATACTTCCTACAATGAGCAGTTCTTC. Based on the CDR3 plus reference TRBV28 and TRBJ2-1, the full variable domain is DVKVTQSSRYLVKRTGEKVFLECVQDMDHENMFWYRQDPGLGLRLIYFSYDVKMKEKGDIPEGYSVSREKKERFSLILESASTNQTSMYLCASSSGHTSYNEQFFGPGTRLTVL.

The gene calls are TRBV20-1 and TRBJ2-5; D is ambiguous. This CDR3 has 15 amino acids. The germline V gene has CDR1 DFQATT and CDR2 SNEGSKA (reference sequence). Trimming removed 2 bases at V and 7 bases at J, with 20 bases between. The chain's CDR3 is CSARPTHEPRATQYF. Written as DNA, the CDR3 is TGCAGTGCTAGACCTACACACGAGCCCCGCGCGACCCAGTACTTC.

This chain uses TRBV2 with TRBJ1-1; weak D call: TRBD1 (5 bases). Trimming took 7 bases from V and 3 from J, leaving 15 bases between them. The length of the CDR3 is 14 residues. Germline CDR1 is SNHLY and CDR2 is FYNNEI. The CDR3: CASTRGDFDTEAFF. The DNA for the CDR3 is TGTGCCAGCACCAGAGGGGACTTTGACACTGAAGCTTTCTTT.

This rearrangement joins TRBV4-1 to TRBJ2-1; a possible D gene is TRBD1 (6 bases). The germline CDR1 and CDR2 sequences are MGHRA and YSYEKL. The CDR3 sequence is 12 residues long. Trimming took 6 bases from V and 8 from J, leaving 11 bases between them. The CDR3 nucleotides read TGCGCCAGCAGTCAACAGGGTTATGAGCAGTTCTTC. Its translation is CASSQQGYEQFF.

This chain uses TRBV29-1 with TRBJ2-5; unclear D gene. Trimming left V 4 bases short and J 5 bases short, with 11 bases between. CDR3 length: 12 amino acids. The germline gives CDR1 SQVTM, CDR2 ANQGSEA. CDR3 sequence (DNA): TGCAGCGTTGGAGGCGTAATTGAGACCCAGTACTTC. Translation: CSVGGVIETQYF.